This record looks at one T cell receptor beta chain sequence and its context. This entry is derived from a study of cytomegalovirus exposure and HLA in healthy donors. Turning to the study itself: Among the approximately 430 donors who were genotyped, roughly 76% fell in the genetic ancestry cluster that is associated with self-reported Caucasian donors.

13 Jbeta primers and 60 Vbeta primers were used for the PCR. The repertoire was sequenced with immunoSEQ multiplex PCR; TCRdb's copy has only in-frame clones and lacks some. The sample comprises around 99,000 clones, around 77% of which are singletons, and 3.5% to 5% rests with the top ten. Sequenced material: PBMCs. This TCR came from a male donor in good health and CMV-seronegative.

CDR3 nucleotides: TGTGCCAGCAGTTCCAAAATGGAGACCCAGTACTTC. Translating it yields CASSSKMETQYF. V gene TRBV27 combines with J gene TRBJ2-5; D not resolved. This CDR3 region has 12 residues. V lost 4 bases, J lost 5 bases, and 8 bases lay in between. The germline V gene has CDR1 MNHEY and CDR2 SMNVEV (reference sequence).